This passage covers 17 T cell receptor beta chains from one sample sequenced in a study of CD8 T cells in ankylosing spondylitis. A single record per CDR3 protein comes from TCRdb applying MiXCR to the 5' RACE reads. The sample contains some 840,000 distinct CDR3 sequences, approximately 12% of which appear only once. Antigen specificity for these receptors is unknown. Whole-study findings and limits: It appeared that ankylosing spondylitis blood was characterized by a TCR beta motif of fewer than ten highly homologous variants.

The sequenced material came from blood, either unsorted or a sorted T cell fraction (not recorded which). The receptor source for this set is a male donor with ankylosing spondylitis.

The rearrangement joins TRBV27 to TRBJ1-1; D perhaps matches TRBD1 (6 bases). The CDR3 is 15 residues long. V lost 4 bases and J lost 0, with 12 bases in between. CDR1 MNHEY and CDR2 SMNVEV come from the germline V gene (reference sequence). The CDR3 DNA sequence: TGTGCCAGCAGTTCAGGGGTAAGCCTGAACACTGAAGCTTTCTTT. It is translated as CASSSGVSLNTEAFF.

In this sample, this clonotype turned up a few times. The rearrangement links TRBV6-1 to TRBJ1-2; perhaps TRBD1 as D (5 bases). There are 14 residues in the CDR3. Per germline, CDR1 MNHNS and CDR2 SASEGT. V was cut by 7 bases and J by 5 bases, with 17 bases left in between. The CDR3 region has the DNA TGTGCCAGCATCTCCCTGGGGCGGTTTTATGGCTACACCTTC. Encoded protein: CASISLGRFYGYTF.

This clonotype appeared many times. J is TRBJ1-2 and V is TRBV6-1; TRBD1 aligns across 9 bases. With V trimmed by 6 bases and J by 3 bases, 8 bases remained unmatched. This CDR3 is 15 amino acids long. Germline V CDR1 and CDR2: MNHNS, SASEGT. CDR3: CASSLGTGLYYGYTF. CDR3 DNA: TGTGCCAGCAGCCTCGGGACAGGGCTCTACTATGGCTACACCTTC.

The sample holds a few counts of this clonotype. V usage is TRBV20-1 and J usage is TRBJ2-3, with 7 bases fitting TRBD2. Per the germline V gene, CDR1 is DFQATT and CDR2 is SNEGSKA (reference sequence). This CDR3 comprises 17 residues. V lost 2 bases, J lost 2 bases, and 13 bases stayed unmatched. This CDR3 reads CSARTAGRGGPTDTQYF. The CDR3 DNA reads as TGCAGTGCTAGAACTGCCGGGCGCGGGGGACCCACAGATACGCAGTATTTT.

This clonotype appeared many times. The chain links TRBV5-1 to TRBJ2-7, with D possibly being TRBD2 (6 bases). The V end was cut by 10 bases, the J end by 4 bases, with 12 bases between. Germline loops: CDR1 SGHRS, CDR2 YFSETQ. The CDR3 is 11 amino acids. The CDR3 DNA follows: TGCGCCTCGCGGGGAAATTACGAGCAGTACTTC. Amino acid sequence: CASRGNYEQYF. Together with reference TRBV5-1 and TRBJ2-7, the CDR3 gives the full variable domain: KAGVTQTPRYLIKTRGQQVTLSCSPISGHRSVSWYQQTPGQGLQFLFEYFSETQRNKGNFPGRFSGRQFSNSRSEMNVSTLELGDSALYLCASRGNYEQYFGPGTRLTVT.

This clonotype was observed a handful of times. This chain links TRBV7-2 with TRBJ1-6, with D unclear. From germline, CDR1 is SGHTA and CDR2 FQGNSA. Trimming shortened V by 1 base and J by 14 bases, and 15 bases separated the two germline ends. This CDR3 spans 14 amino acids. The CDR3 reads CASSLVGGPGTLHF. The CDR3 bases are TGTGCCAGCAGCTTAGTGGGAGGTCCCGGGACCCTCCACTTT.

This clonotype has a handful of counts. CDR3 sequence (DNA): TGCAGTGCTAGGTTCTACAACAGATTCTCCTACGAGCAGTACTTC. As protein: CSARFYNRFSYEQYF. This rearrangement joins TRBV20-1 to TRBJ2-7; D is unclear. The germline V and J ends were trimmed by 3 bases and 0 bases, with 15 bases remaining between them. Germline values: CDR1 DFQATT, CDR2 SNEGSKA (reference sequence). The CDR3 loop spans 15 amino acids.

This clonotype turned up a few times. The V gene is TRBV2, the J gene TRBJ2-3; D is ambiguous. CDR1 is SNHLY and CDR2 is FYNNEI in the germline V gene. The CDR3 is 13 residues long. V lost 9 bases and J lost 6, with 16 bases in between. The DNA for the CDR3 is TGTGCCAGATCAAGCAGTTCCGGGGATACGCAGTATTTT. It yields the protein CARSSSSGDTQYF.

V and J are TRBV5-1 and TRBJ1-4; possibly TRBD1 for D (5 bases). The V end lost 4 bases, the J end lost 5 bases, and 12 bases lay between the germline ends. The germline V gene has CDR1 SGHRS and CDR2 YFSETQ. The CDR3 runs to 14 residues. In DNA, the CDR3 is TGCGCCAGCAGCATTACCGGGGCCAATGAAAAACTGTTTTTT. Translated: CASSITGANEKLFF.

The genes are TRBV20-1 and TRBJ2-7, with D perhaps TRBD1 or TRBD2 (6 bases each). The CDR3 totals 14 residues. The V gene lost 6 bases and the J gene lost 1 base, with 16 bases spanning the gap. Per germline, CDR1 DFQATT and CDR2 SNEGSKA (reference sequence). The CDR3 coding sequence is TGCAGTGCGAATCCCAGGAGGGGGTCCTACGAGCAGTACTTC. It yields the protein CSANPRRGSYEQYF.

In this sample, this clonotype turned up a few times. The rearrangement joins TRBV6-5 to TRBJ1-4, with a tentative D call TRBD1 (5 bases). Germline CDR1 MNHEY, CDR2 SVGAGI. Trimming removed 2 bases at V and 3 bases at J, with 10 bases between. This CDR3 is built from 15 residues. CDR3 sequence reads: CASSYSGAPNEKLFF. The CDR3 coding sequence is TGTGCCAGCAGTTACAGCGGGGCCCCTAATGAAAAACTGTTTTTT.

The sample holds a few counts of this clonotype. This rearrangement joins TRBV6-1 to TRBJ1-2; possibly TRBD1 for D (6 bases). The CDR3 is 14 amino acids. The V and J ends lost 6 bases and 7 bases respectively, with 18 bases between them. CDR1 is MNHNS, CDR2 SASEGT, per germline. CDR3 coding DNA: TGTGCCAGCAGCCGCACCTCCGGGACATCTGGCTACACCTTC. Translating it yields CASSRTSGTSGYTF.

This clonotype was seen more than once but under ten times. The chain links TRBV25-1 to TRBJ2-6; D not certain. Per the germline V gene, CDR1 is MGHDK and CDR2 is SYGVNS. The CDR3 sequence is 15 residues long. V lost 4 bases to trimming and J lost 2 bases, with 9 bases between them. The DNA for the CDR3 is TGTGCCAGCAGTGGCTCATTACCTGGGGCCAACGTCCTGACTTTC. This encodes CASSGSLPGANVLTF.

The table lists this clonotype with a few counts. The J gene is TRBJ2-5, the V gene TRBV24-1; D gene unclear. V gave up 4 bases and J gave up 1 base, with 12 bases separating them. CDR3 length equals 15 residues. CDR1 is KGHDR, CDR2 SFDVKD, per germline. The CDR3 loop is CATSDRAPGQETQYF. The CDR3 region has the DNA TGTGCCACCAGTGACCGAGCACCGGGCCAAGAGACCCAGTACTTC.

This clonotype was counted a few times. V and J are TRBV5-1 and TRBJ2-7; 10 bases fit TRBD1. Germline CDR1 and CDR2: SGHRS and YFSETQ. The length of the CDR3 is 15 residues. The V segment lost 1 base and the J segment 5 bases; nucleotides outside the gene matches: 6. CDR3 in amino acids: CASSLYGTGDNEQYF. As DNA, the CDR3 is TGCGCCAGCAGCTTGTACGGGACAGGGGATAACGAGCAGTACTTC.

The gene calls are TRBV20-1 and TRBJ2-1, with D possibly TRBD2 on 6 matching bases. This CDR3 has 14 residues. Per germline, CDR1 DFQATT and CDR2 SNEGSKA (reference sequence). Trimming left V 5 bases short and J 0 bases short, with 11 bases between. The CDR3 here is CSAQGGVSYNEQFF. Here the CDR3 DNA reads TGCAGTGCTCAAGGCGGGGTCTCCTACAATGAGCAGTTCTTC.

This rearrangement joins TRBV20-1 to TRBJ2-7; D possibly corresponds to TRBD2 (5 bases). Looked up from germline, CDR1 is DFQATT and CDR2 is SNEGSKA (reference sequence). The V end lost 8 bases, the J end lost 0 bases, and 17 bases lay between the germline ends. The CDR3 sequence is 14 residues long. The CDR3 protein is CSTGVYSLSYEQYF. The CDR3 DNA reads TGCAGTACCGGGGTGTACAGCCTCTCCTACGAGCAGTACTTC.